Each of the 16 T cell receptor beta chains below was sequenced from the same sample in a study of CD8 T cells in ankylosing spondylitis. Study findings and constraints: Seven or eight highly homologous variants made up a TCR beta motif, and this motif appeared characteristic of ankylosing spondylitis blood.

MiXCR, applied by TCRdb to the 5' RACE reads, yields one record per CDR3 protein. Of a few hundred thousand distinct CDR3 sequences listed, about 13% were seen once; the top ten hold approximately 7%. Their antigen targets remain unknown. What was sequenced was blood, either unsorted or a sorted T cell fraction (not recorded which). The receptors were gathered from a male donor with ankylosing spondylitis.

V and J are TRBV15 and TRBJ2-5, with 9 bases aligning to TRBD1. V was clipped by 0 bases and J by 5 bases; unmatched bases: 7. This CDR3 region has 16 residues. The germline V gene encodes CDR1 LNHNV and CDR2 YYDKDF (reference sequence). Here the CDR3 reads CATSRDLGGTGETQYF. CDR3 coding DNA: TGTGCCACCAGCAGAGATTTAGGGGGGACAGGGGAGACCCAGTACTTC.

This clonotype was recorded many times. Here the CDR3 DNA reads TGTGCCAGCAGTTTAGTCGGCGGGAGTCAAGAGACCCAGTACTTC. This gives the protein CASSLVGGSQETQYF. The V gene is TRBV12-3 or TRBV12-4, the J gene TRBJ2-5, with TRBD2 matching over 7 bases. V lost 1 base, J lost 2 bases, and 4 bases stayed unmatched. This CDR3 region has 15 residues.

The gene calls are TRBV4-1 and TRBJ2-3; 10 nucleotides line up with TRBD2. V was pared by 4 bases and J by 0 bases, with 7 bases of the junction left unmatched. The germline CDR1 and CDR2 sequences are MGHRA and YSYEKL. CDR3 length equals 17 residues. CDR3 protein: CASSRLIAGGSTDTQYF. The CDR3 DNA reads as TGCGCCAGCAGCCGTCTCATAGCGGGAGGAAGCACAGATACGCAGTATTTT.

In its sample, this clonotype was seen a few times. The rearrangement uses TRBV2 and TRBJ1-6; perhaps TRBD1 as D (6 bases). The CDR3 covers 12 residues. Per germline, CDR1 SNHLY and CDR2 FYNNEI. V lost 4 bases to trimming and J lost 14 bases, with 12 bases between them. CDR3 DNA: TGTGCCAGCAGTGCTACAGGGAGTTCCCTCCACTTT. This codes for CASSATGSSLHF. The full variable domain, in which reference TRBV2 and TRBJ1-6 provide the parts outside the CDR3, is EPEVTQTPSHQVTQMGQEVILRCVPISNHLYFYWYRQILGQKVEFLVSFYNNEISEKSEIFDDQFSVERPDGSNFTLKIRSTKLEDSAMYFCASSATGSSLHFGNGTRLTVT.

The table lists this clonotype with a few counts. The rearrangement uses TRBV12-3 or TRBV12-4 and TRBJ1-5, with D uncertain. This CDR3 has 13 residues. The V end lost 3 bases, the J end lost 6 bases, and 9 bases lay between the germline ends. CDR3: CASSFGGVQPQHF. The CDR3 bases are TGTGCCAGCAGTTTCGGTGGGGTTCAGCCCCAGCATTTT.

This clonotype has only a few counts. This rearrangement joins TRBV4-1 to TRBJ2-3, with 7 bases lining up with TRBD2. Trimming took 3 bases from V and 2 from J; bases not matched to a gene: 8. Looked up from germline, CDR1 is MGHRA and CDR2 is YSYEKL. CDR3 length: 16 amino acids. CDR3 amino acids: CASSQGGVLSTDTQYF. The CDR3, as DNA: TGCGCCAGCAGCCAGGGGGGGGTTTTATCCACAGATACGCAGTATTTT.

This clonotype was seen more than once but under ten times. The chain combines TRBV5-1 with TRBJ2-3, with 8 bases matching TRBD2. V lost 5 bases, J lost 4 bases, and 9 bases stayed unmatched. Per germline, CDR1 SGHRS and CDR2 YFSETQ. This CDR3 has 15 residues. CDR3 DNA: TGCGCCAGCAGTAGTCAGCGGGGGCCGGCAGATACGCAGTATTTT. It encodes CASSSQRGPADTQYF.

The rearrangement uses TRBV11-3 and TRBJ2-5; the match to TRBD1 covers 10 bases. The germline V gene has CDR1 SGHNT and CDR2 YENEEA. Trimming cost V 10 bases and J 4 bases; bases outside gene matches: 9. The CDR3 spans 14 residues. CDR3 protein: CATSGQGKRETQYF. Written as DNA, the CDR3 is TGTGCCACCTCGGGACAGGGGAAGAGAGAGACCCAGTACTTC.

The chain combines TRBV6-2 or TRBV6-3 with TRBJ2-2; the match to TRBD1 covers 8 bases. CDR3 length: 15 residues. V gave up 2 bases and J gave up 6 bases; unmatched junction bases: 5. Germline CDR1 MNHEY, CDR2 SVGEGT. The CDR3 loop is CASSYGTGQPGELFF. CDR3 DNA sequence: TGTGCCAGCAGTTACGGGACAGGCCAACCCGGGGAGCTGTTTTTT.

DNA of the CDR3: TGTGCCAGCAGCAGGAGAGGGGGGATCTCTGGAAACACCATATATTTT. Protein product: CASSRRGGISGNTIYF. V and J are TRBV7-9 and TRBJ1-3; possibly TRBD1 for D (6 bases). Germline CDR1 reads SEHNR; CDR2 reads FQNEAQ (reference sequence). V gave up 5 bases and J gave up 0 bases, with 14 bases separating them. The CDR3 is made up of 16 amino acids.

This clonotype was recorded a few times. The chain has TRBV28 and TRBJ2-3, with 9 bases matching TRBD2. The V gene's germline CDR1 is MDHEN and CDR2 SYDVKM. J lost 6 bases, V lost 6 bases, and 10 bases had no gene match. CDR3 length: 15 residues. The CDR3 spells CASSLAGSGVDTQYF. CDR3 in DNA: TGTGCCAGCAGCCTAGCGGGGTCCGGGGTTGATACGCAGTATTTT.

This clonotype was found many times. The chain carries TRBV12-3 or TRBV12-4 and TRBJ2-7; 9 positions agree with TRBD2. Unmatched junction bases numbered 25, after V lost 4 bases and J lost 6 bases. CDR3 length: 20 amino acids. CDR3 protein: CASSSTGAGGPDTRWGEQYF. CDR3 sequence (DNA): TGTGCCAGCAGTTCCACAGGCGCGGGAGGGCCTGACACAAGGTGGGGCGAGCAGTACTTC.

This chain links TRBV11-3 with TRBJ2-3, with unresolved D. Trimming removed 3 bases from V and 2 bases from J, with 12 bases in between. The CDR3 contains 15 residues. The germline V gene encodes CDR1 SGHNT and CDR2 YENEEA. This CDR3 is CASSFERLHTDTQYF. The CDR3 DNA follows: TGTGCCAGCAGCTTTGAGCGTTTGCACACAGATACGCAGTATTTT.

This clonotype was recorded many times. The chain employs TRBV10-3 and TRBJ2-3; D call uncertain. The germline V gene encodes CDR1 ENHRY and CDR2 SYGVKD. The germline V and J ends were trimmed by 3 bases and 2 bases, with 9 bases remaining between them. The CDR3 loop spans 14 amino acids. The CDR3 is CAISEPSYTDTQYF. The DNA of the CDR3 is TGTGCCATCAGTGAACCCTCGTACACAGATACGCAGTATTTT.

This clonotype occurred a few times. The chain has TRBV5-1 and TRBJ2-3, with D perhaps TRBD1 (6 bases). Trimming cost V 0 bases and J 0 bases, with 8 bases left between them. The CDR3 sequence is 15 residues long. Germline V gene sequence: CDR1 SGHRS, CDR2 YFSETQ. CDR3: CASSLGDTSTDTQYF. In DNA form, the CDR3 reads TGCGCCAGCAGCTTGGGGGACACTAGCACAGATACGCAGTATTTT.

This clonotype occurred a few times. CDR3 in DNA: TGCAGTGCTAGAGATACAGACGGGCAGTATGGCTACACCTTC. Translation gives CSARDTDGQYGYTF. The chain couples TRBV20-1 to TRBJ1-2, with D unclear. The CDR3 has 14 residues. V lost 0 bases, J lost 5 bases, and 13 bases lay in between. Germline assignment: CDR1 DFQATT and CDR2 SNEGSKA (reference sequence).